This TCR beta chain was obtained from a study of blood T cell repertoires in COVID-19. Data came from immunoSEQ multiplex PCR; TCRdb stores just in-frame clones and leaves some out. The repertoire consists of some 30,000 clones, with about 91% occurring once and the leading ten covering around a quarter. The source of this sequence is a human donor in a cohort sampled during active COVID-19. Sequencing was performed on peripheral blood.

This chain's CDR3 is CAWSVNSNQPQHF. CDR3 nucleotides: TGTGCCTGGAGTGTTAATAGCAATCAGCCCCAGCATTTT. The chain uses TRBV30 and TRBJ1-5; D uncertain. CDR1 is GTSNPN and CDR2 is SVGIG in the germline V gene (reference sequence). Trimming took off 0 bases at V and 0 bases at J, with 3 bases between the two ends. The CDR3 runs 13 residues.